This TCR beta chain was profiled in a study of technical replicates of blood from a few donors. Libraries were prepared by immunoSEQ multiplex PCR; TCRdb keeps only in-frame clonotypes and omits some of them. Of tens of thousands of clones listed, roughly 94% were seen once; the top ten hold more than 0.35%. This clone was detected only once. Trimming removed 2 bases at V and 6 bases at J, with 17 bases between. This CDR3 contains 15 residues. Looked up from germline, CDR1 is SGHNT and CDR2 is YYREEE (reference sequence). Sequencing used T cells isolated from PBMCs. The V and J genes are TRBV5-4 and TRBJ1-2; no reliable D call. This receptor was taken from a human donor in good health. CDR3 sequence (DNA): TGTGCCAGCAGCTTACAAGCCGAAAGGAGAGATGGCTACACCTTC. This gives the protein CASSLQAERRDGYTF.